This TCR beta chain was documented in a study of cytomegalovirus exposure and HLA in healthy donors. Study findings and constraints: Sequencing artifact likely explains a cluster of highly shared sequence variants.

The trim removed 4 bases at V and 4 bases at J, leaving 5 bases unmatched. Germline V gene sequence: CDR1 LGHNA, CDR2 YSLEER. CDR3 length: 14 amino acids. Primers for the PCR totalled 60 Vbeta and 13 Jbeta. Clones were read by immunoSEQ multiplex PCR, and TCRdb kept only the in-frame ones, dropping some. The sample has about 170,000 clones; 75% to 90% are singletons. To note about this clone: The antigen is undetermined.

Sample: PBMCs. This sequence originates from a woman in her forties or fifties in good health and CMV-seropositive. The chain links TRBV4-3 to TRBJ2-7; 9 bases are a match to TRBD1. The CDR3 DNA reads as TGCGCCAGCAGCCGTAGGACAGGGGAGTACGAGCAGTACTTC. Translation gives CASSRRTGEYEQYF.